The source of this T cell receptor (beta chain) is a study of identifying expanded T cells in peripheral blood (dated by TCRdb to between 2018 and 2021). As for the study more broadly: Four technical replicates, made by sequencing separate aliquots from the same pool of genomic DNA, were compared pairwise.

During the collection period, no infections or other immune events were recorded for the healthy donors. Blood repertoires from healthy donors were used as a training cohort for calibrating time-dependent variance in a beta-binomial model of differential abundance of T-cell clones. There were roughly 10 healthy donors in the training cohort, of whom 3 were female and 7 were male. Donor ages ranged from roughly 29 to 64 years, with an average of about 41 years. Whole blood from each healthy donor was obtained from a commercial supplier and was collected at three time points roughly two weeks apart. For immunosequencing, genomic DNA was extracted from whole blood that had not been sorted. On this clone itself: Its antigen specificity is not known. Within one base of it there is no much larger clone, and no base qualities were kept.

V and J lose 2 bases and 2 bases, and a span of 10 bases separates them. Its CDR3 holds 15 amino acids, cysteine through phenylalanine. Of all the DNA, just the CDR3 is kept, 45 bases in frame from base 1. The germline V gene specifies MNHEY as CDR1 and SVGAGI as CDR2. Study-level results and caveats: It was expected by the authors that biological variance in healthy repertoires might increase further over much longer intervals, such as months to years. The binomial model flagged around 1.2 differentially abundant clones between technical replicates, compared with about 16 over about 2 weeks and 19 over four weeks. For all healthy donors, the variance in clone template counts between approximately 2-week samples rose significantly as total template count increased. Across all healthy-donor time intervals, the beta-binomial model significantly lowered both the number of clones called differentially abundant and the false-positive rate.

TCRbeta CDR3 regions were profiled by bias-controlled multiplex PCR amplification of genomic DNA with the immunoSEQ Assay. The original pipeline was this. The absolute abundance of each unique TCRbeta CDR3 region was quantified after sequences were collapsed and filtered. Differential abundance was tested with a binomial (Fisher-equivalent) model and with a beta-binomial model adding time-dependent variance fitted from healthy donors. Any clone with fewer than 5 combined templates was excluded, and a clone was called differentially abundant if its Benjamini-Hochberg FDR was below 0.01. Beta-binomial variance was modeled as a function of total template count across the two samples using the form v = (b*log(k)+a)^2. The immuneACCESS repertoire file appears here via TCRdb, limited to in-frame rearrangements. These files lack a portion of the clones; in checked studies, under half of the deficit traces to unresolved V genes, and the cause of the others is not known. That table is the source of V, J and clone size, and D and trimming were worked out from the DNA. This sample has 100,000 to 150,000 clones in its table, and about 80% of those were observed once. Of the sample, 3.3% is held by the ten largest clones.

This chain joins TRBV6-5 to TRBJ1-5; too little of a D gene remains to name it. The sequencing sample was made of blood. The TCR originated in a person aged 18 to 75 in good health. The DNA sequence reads TGTGCCAGCAGTTACGAACGAGGCGGCAATCAGCCCCAGCATTTT. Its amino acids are CASSYERGGNQPQHF.